The present TCR beta chain was sequenced within a study of CD8 T cells in Susac syndrome. CDR1 is SQVTM, CDR2 ANQGSEA, per germline. The J segment lost 1 base and the V segment lost 7 bases, leaving 4 bases of the junction unmatched. The CDR3 sequence is 13 residues long. Random hexamers were used to reverse transcribe an amount of about 0.45 to 1 ug RNA. The TCR beta CDR3 was amplified by immunoSEQ multiplex PCR across 54 Vbeta, 13 Jbeta. MiXCR, applied by TCRdb to the immunoSEQ multiplex PCR reads, yields one record per CDR3 protein. The table includes approximately 150,000 distinct CDR3 sequences, around 90% detected once. Sequencing targeted TCR beta in T cells from blood (CD8+ and CD4+). The CD8+ and CD4+ T cells were isolated magnetically using a negative isolation approach, whereas the TEMRA cells were enriched by FACS.

This TCR came from a human donor in good health. The chain links TRBV29-1 to TRBJ2-1, with 7 bases aligning to TRBD2. The sequenced material came from CD4+ T cells from PBMCs. The CDR3 DNA sequence: TGCAGCGCCTTGCGGGGGTCCTACAATGAGCAGTTCTTC. Translation gives CSALRGSYNEQFF.